The next 21 T cell receptor beta chains were all read from a single sample in a study of metastatic and nonmetastatic thyroid tumors. TCRdb recomputed clones from the PCR reads via MiXCR. The sample carries 30,000 to 35,000 clones, 35% to 40% recorded once. Thyroid surgery was performed in patients who had received no treatment beforehand. The specimen was tumor tissue. These TCRs come from a female donor with papillary thyroid cancer or a benign thyroid nodule (not recorded which). Some clones in this sample may be carry-over from other donors' samples.

V is TRBV24-1 and J is TRBJ2-2; D is unclear. Germline-derived CDR1 and CDR2 are KGHDR and SFDVKD. V was clipped by 2 bases and J by 4 bases, with 7 bases between them. CDR3 length: 14 amino acids. The CDR3, as DNA: TGTGCCACCAGTGATTATGGGGTCACCGGGGAGCTGTTTTTT. Encoded protein: CATSDYGVTGELFF.

This sequence joins TRBV5-1 and TRBJ2-1; 15 bases align to TRBD2. Germline V lookup: CDR1 SGHRS, CDR2 YFSETQ. Trimming removed 4 bases from V and 10 bases from J; junction bases left unmatched: 6. The CDR3 extends over 15 amino acids. This CDR3 reads CASSPGTSGGMEQFF. The CDR3 DNA follows: TGCGCCAGCAGCCCCGGGACTAGCGGGGGGATGGAGCAGTTCTTC.

The chain uses TRBV20-1 and TRBJ2-7; D possibly corresponds to TRBD2 (5 bases). Looked up from germline, CDR1 is DFQATT and CDR2 is SNEGSKA (reference sequence). V was shortened by 6 bases and J by 0 bases, with 12 bases between the two germline ends. The CDR3 spans 13 residues. DNA for the CDR3: TGCAGTGCCCGCGAGGGCCGCTCCTACGAGCAGTACTTC. It translates to CSAREGRSYEQYF.

V and J are TRBV30 and TRBJ1-2, with D possibly TRBD1 on 6 matching bases. V lost 2 bases to trimming and J lost 7 bases, with 8 bases between them. Germline V gives CDR1 GTSNPN, CDR2 SVGIG (reference sequence). CDR3 length: 11 amino acids. CDR3 sequence (DNA): TGTGCCTGGAGTATAGGGGGTGGCTACACCTTC. The encoded protein is CAWSIGGGYTF.

The table lists this clone with a few counts. The V gene is TRBV2, the J gene TRBJ1-2; 9 bases are shared with TRBD1. Trimming removed 6 bases from V and 4 bases from J; junction bases left unmatched: 3. Germline CDR1 and CDR2: SNHLY and FYNNEI. This CDR3 spans 13 amino acids. The CDR3 protein is CASSGQGTYGYTF. CDR3 bases: TGTGCCAGCAGCGGACAGGGGACCTATGGCTACACCTTC.

The chain employs TRBV5-1 and TRBJ1-6; D is unclear. The CDR3 sequence is 13 residues long. The V end lost 0 bases, the J end lost 4 bases, and 2 bases lay between the germline ends. Per germline, CDR1 SGHRS and CDR2 YFSETQ. CDR3 in amino acids: CASSLDYNSPLHF. The CDR3 DNA is TGCGCCAGCAGCTTGGATTATAATTCACCCCTCCACTTT. Combining the CDR3 with reference TRBV5-1 and TRBJ1-6 gives the whole variable domain KAGVTQTPRYLIKTRGQQVTLSCSPISGHRSVSWYQQTPGQGLQFLFEYFSETQRNKGNFPGRFSGRQFSNSRSEMNVSTLELGDSALYLCASSLDYNSPLHFGNGTRLTVT.

The sample holds many counts of this clone. The gene calls are TRBV6-1 and TRBJ2-5; 8 nucleotides align to TRBD1. This CDR3 is 14 amino acids long. Germline lookup yields CDR1 MNHNS and CDR2 SASEGT. Trimming cost V 2 bases and J 3 bases; bases outside gene matches: 2. The CDR3 DNA is TGTGCCAGCAGTGAAAGGGGACAGGAAGAGACCCAGTACTTC. The encoded protein is CASSERGQEETQYF.

The table lists this clone with a few counts. The V and J genes are TRBV6-1 and TRBJ1-2; possible D gene TRBD1, 5 bases. Trimming removed 0 bases at V and 6 bases at J, with 11 bases between. The CDR3 has 14 amino acids. Germline V gives CDR1 MNHNS, CDR2 SASEGT. The CDR3 sequence: CASSEADLTDGYTF. The DNA of the CDR3 is TGTGCCAGCAGTGAAGCGGACTTGACAGATGGCTACACCTTC.

The table lists this clone with a few counts. The chain uses TRBV10-3 and TRBJ1-1; 8 bases align to TRBD1. V dropped 0 bases and J dropped 2; count of bases not matched to a gene: 8. The CDR3 has 17 residues. Germline V gene lookup returns CDR1 ENHRY and CDR2 SYGVKD. CDR3 nucleotide sequence: TGTGCCATCAGTGAGTCGAGGCCCGGACAGGGTAACACTGAAGCTTTCTTT. Its translation is CAISESRPGQGNTEAFF.

This clone was counted between two and nine times. The chain carries TRBV6-6 and TRBJ2-1; 10 nucleotides match TRBD2. V was clipped by 2 bases and J by 7 bases; unmatched bases: 2. The CDR3 is 14 amino acids. CDR1 is MNHNY, CDR2 SVGAGI, per germline (reference sequence). CDR3: CASSYAGLANEQFF. In DNA form, the CDR3 reads TGTGCCAGCAGTTACGCGGGACTAGCGAATGAGCAGTTCTTC.

The chain carries TRBV12-3 or TRBV12-4 and TRBJ1-2; no clear D gene. V gave up 3 bases and J gave up 8 bases, with 10 bases separating them. The CDR3 has 12 residues. CDR3: CASSFQRGGYTF. In DNA form, the CDR3 reads TGTGCCAGCAGTTTTCAACGCGGGGGCTACACCTTC.

This clone was counted a single time. V and J are TRBV5-1 and TRBJ2-1; D gene uncertain. Germline CDR1 and CDR2: SGHRS and YFSETQ. V lost 0 bases and J 5 bases, leaving 9 bases between the germline ends. This CDR3 is built from 14 residues. The CDR3 nucleotides read TGCGCCAGCAGCTTGGCCAAGGGCCACAATGAGCAGTTCTTC. Translation gives CASSLAKGHNEQFF.

This clone was observed a handful of times. The rearrangement joins TRBV12-3 or TRBV12-4 to TRBJ2-7; D is possibly TRBD1 or TRBD2 (5 bases each). Trimming took off 6 bases at V and 4 bases at J, with 22 bases between the two ends. This CDR3 region has 16 residues. The CDR3 loop is CASSRGVGARRYEQYF. As DNA, the CDR3 is TGTGCCAGCAGCCGTGGAGTCGGGGCCCGACGATACGAGCAGTACTTC.

The chain joins TRBV6-2 or TRBV6-3 to TRBJ2-7, with TRBD2 matching 11 bases. The CDR3 contains 16 residues. Trimming at V came to 6 bases and at J to 0 bases, leaving 7 bases not matched to a gene. The germline V gene has CDR1 MNHEY and CDR2 SVGEGT. The CDR3: CASRGTSGQYSYEQYF. The DNA of the CDR3 is TGTGCCAGCAGGGGGACTAGCGGCCAATACTCCTACGAGCAGTACTTC.

This clone has a single count. The chain carries TRBV6-2 or TRBV6-3 and TRBJ1-2; TRBD1 aligns across 7 bases. J was trimmed by 5 bases and V by 7 bases; bases with no gene match: 10. Germline assignment: CDR1 MNHEY and CDR2 SVGEGT. The CDR3 sequence is 14 residues long. CDR3 in amino acids: CASNRWGQSYGYTF. DNA for the CDR3: TGTGCCAGCAATAGGTGGGGACAGTCTTATGGCTACACCTTC.

This chain joins TRBV20-1 and TRBJ2-1; 10 bases line up with TRBD2. CDR3 length equals 15 residues. Per the germline V gene, CDR1 is DFQATT and CDR2 is SNEGSKA (reference sequence). J lost 8 bases, V lost 2 bases, and 9 bases had no gene match. The CDR3, as DNA: TGCAGTGCTAGACCCGCTAGCGGGAGTCTCGATGAGCAGTTCTTC. It yields the protein CSARPASGSLDEQFF.

This clone was seen a few times. This chain links TRBV6-1 with TRBJ2-2; 10 bases fit TRBD2. Per germline, CDR1 MNHNS and CDR2 SASEGT. The CDR3 spans 14 residues. Germline trimming cut 5 bases from V and 7 bases from J; bases unmatched to any gene: 4. The CDR3 region is CASSQLAGSGELFF. The CDR3 DNA sequence: TGTGCCAGCAGTCAACTAGCGGGGAGCGGGGAGCTGTTTTTT.

This clone occurred a few times. V gene TRBV28 combines with J gene TRBJ1-2; D may be TRBD1 (5 bases). Trimming removed 6 bases from V and 7 bases from J, with 30 bases in between. This CDR3 is built from 18 residues. The germline CDR1 and CDR2 sequences are MDHEN and SYDVKM. In DNA form, the CDR3 reads TGTGCCAGCAGCCTGGTCACACCGGGGACGGTTAGACTCGGTGGCTACACCTTC. It translates to CASSLVTPGTVRLGGYTF.

A few counts support this clone. Distinct nucleotide sequences in the sample also encode this CDR3. V is TRBV6-1 and J is TRBJ1-2; D is perhaps TRBD1 (5 bases). Germline CDR1 and CDR2: MNHNS and SASEGT. This CDR3 is 18 amino acids long. V gave up 3 bases and J gave up 6 bases, with 26 bases separating them. CDR3 coding DNA: TGTGCCAGCAGTGATGGCCTCGGAGGTGGAGGGGCCGGTGATGGCTACACCTTC. Translation gives CASSDGLGGGGAGDGYTF.

CDR3 coding DNA: TGTGCCAGCAGCTTGTCTGACAGGGGGTACGAGCAGTACTTC. Protein sequence: CASSLSDRGYEQYF. The chain combines TRBV7-2 with TRBJ2-7; 9 bases agree with TRBD1. CDR1 is SGHTA and CDR2 is FQGNSA in the germline V gene. The CDR3 loop spans 14 amino acids. The trim removed 3 bases at V and 4 bases at J, leaving 4 bases unmatched. Variable domain in full (rest from reference TRBV7-2 and TRBJ2-7): GAGVSQSPSNKVTEKGKDVELRCDPISGHTALYWYRQSLGQGLEFLIYFQGNSAPDKSGLPSDRFSAERTGGSVSTLTIQRTQQEDSAVYLCASSLSDRGYEQYFGPGTRLTVT.

The J gene is TRBJ1-4, the V gene TRBV7-2, with no clear D. Germline-derived CDR1 and CDR2 are SGHTA and FQGNSA. The CDR3 contains 13 residues. Trimming left V 1 base short and J 8 bases short, with 8 bases between. CDR3 nucleotide sequence: TGTGCCAGCAGCTTAGGGGAAGGGGAAAAACTGTTTTTT. This gives the protein CASSLGEGEKLFF.